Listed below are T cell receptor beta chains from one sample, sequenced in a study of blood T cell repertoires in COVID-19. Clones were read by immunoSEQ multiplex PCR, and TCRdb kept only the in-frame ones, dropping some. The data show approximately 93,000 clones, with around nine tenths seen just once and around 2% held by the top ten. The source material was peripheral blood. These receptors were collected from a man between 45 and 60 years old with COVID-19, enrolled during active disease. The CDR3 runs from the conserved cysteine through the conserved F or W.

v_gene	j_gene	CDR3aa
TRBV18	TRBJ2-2	CASSPFFGENTGELFF
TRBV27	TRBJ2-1	CASSPGGEQFF
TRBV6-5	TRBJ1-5	CASRGRGSGYQPQHF
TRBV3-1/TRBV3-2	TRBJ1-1	CASSQDRGRGDTEAFF
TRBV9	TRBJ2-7	CASSRGTSGGTYEQYF
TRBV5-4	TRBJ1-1	CASSWTGKGNTEAFF
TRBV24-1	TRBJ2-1	CATSDWGGPDNEQFF
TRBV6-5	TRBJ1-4	CASRTEGNLAEKLFF
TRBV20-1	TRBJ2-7	CSASVTGTNYEQYF
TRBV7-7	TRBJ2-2	CASSPGRIGELFF
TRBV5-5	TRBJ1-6	CASSPGSPGGSPLHF
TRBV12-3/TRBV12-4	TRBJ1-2	CASSSPYGYTF
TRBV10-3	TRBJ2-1	CAISDGSYNEQFF
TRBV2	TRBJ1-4	CASRGREGEKLFF
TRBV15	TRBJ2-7	CATSREPAGLQYF
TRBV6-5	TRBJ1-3	CASSYGGSGNTIYF
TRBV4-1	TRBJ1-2	CASSQERGNYGYTF
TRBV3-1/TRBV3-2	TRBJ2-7	CASSQEGVYEQYF
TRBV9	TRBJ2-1	CASSHTTSGGESYNEQFF
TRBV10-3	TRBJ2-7	CAISRGLTYEQYF
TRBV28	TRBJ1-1	CATWDTNTEAFF
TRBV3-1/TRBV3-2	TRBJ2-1	CASSRPAGEQFF
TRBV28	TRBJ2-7	CASSPPGRVTYEQYF
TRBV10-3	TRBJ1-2	CAISEQGNNYGYTF
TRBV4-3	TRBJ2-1	CASSQDWTEAYNEQFF
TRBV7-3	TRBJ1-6	CASSLTGSPYNSPLHF